These 27 T cell receptor beta chains were sequenced from one sample in a study of response to subunit inactivated influenza vaccine. TCRdb re-called the RT-PCR reads with MiXCR, one entry per CDR3 protein. The repertoire has just under 550,000 distinct CDR3 sequences, roughly 23% of them found once; the top ten carry roughly 2.8%. These data were also reused for a study on T cells expressing NK-cell markers. That publication notes: Scientists made TCR beta cDNA using 5'RACE template switching with UMIs.

The sequenced sample was CD4+ T cells sorted from PBMCs, obtained about 12 days after vaccination. The source is a man between 45 and 60 years old who received an inactivated influenza vaccine.

A few counts support this clonotype. The chain couples TRBV14 to TRBJ2-1; 7 bases map to TRBD2. Germline V gene lookup returns CDR1 SGHDN and CDR2 FVKESK. V trimming: 7 bases; J trimming: 1 base; junction bases outside the gene matches: 7. This CDR3 region has 15 residues. CDR3 residues: CASTRGRASYNEQFF. The CDR3 DNA sequence: TGTGCCAGCACCCGGGGGAGGGCGTCCTACAATGAGCAGTTCTTC.

This chain connects TRBV6-2 or TRBV6-3 to TRBJ2-6; TRBD1 agrees at 7 bases. This CDR3 is built from 12 residues. CDR1 and CDR2 from the germline V gene are MNHEY and SVGEGT. The J segment lost 10 bases and the V segment lost 7 bases, leaving 4 bases of the junction unmatched. CDR3 sequence: CASTTGSNVLTF. The CDR3 DNA reads TGTGCCAGCACGACAGGGTCTAACGTCCTGACTTTC.

This clonotype was detected only a few times. The rearrangement uses TRBV7-9 and TRBJ1-2; D call uncertain. CDR3 length equals 15 residues. The germline V gene has CDR1 SEHNR and CDR2 FQNEAQ (reference sequence). Trimming cost V 2 bases and J 2 bases, with 12 bases left between them. DNA for the CDR3: TGTGCCAGCAGCTTAACCTCCGTTAACAACTATGGCTACACCTTC. It is translated as CASSLTSVNNYGYTF.

The chain joins TRBV5-1 to TRBJ2-2; D uncertain. The CDR3 extends over 11 amino acids. Germline CDR1 and CDR2: SGHRS and YFSETQ. Trimming cost V 5 bases and J 6 bases, with 5 bases left between them. The CDR3 DNA reads TGCGCCAGCAGACAGTCCGGGGAGCTGTTTTTT. Amino acid sequence: CASRQSGELFF.

This clonotype was counted at least ten times. The rearrangement uses TRBV12-3 or TRBV12-4 and TRBJ2-7, with D maybe TRBD2 (5 bases). V was trimmed by 6 bases and J by 3 bases, leaving 12 bases between them. CDR3 size: 13 residues. In nucleotides, the CDR3 is TGTGCCAGCAGCTGGGCAGAGGGCTACGAGCAGTACTTC. This encodes CASSWAEGYEQYF.

This clonotype was counted at least ten times. One end of the junction does not line up with germline, which may come from a read error. This rearrangement joins TRBV12-3 or TRBV12-4 to TRBJ2-1; 7 bases align to TRBD1. This CDR3 comprises 13 residues. The CDR3 spells CASSLGQYNEQFF. The CDR3 DNA reads as TGCGCCAGCAGCTTGGGACAGTACAATGAGCAGTTCTTC.

Only a few counts were recorded for this clonotype. V and J are TRBV28 and TRBJ1-4; no clear D. The germline CDR1 and CDR2 sequences are MDHEN and SYDVKM. The CDR3 has 13 residues. Trimming took 4 bases from V and 7 from J, leaving 10 bases between them. Here the CDR3 DNA reads TGTGCCAGCAGTTCAACATGGTCTGAAAAACTGTTTTTT. Translation gives CASSSTWSEKLFF.

The V gene is TRBV20-1, the J gene TRBJ1-1; 8 nucleotides match TRBD1. V lost 4 bases to trimming and J lost 0 bases; unmatched junction nucleotides: 4. Germline CDR1 and CDR2: DFQATT and SNEGSKA (reference sequence). The CDR3 is 14 amino acids. The CDR3 here is CSANQGALNTEAFF. The CDR3 DNA reads as TGCAGTGCTAATCAGGGGGCCCTGAACACTGAAGCTTTCTTT.

This clonotype was detected a few times. The chain recombines TRBV7-9 with TRBJ2-3; D is undetermined. V lost 2 bases and J 0 bases, leaving 12 bases between the germline ends. CDR1 is SEHNR, CDR2 FQNEAQ, per germline (reference sequence). CDR3 length equals 16 residues. CDR3 protein: CASSLIAGSSTDTQYF. CDR3 nucleotide sequence: TGTGCCAGCAGCTTAATCGCTGGATCTAGCACAGATACGCAGTATTTT.

The gene calls are TRBV6-1 and TRBJ2-7, with 8 bases matching TRBD1. The CDR3 has 13 amino acids. Unmatched junction bases numbered 6, after V lost 5 bases and J lost 6 bases. CDR1 MNHNS and CDR2 SASEGT come from the germline V gene. CDR3 nucleotide sequence: TGTGCCAGCAGTAGGACAGGGATAGGCGAGCAGTACTTC. Translated: CASSRTGIGEQYF.

This clonotype has only a few counts. The chain links TRBV15 to TRBJ2-4; D perhaps matches TRBD1 (6 bases). CDR1 LNHNV and CDR2 YYDKDF come from the germline V gene (reference sequence). This CDR3 comprises 14 residues. With 3 bases removed from V and 8 bases from J, the gap between germline ends came to 14 bases. Here the CDR3 reads CATSRIDRLDIQYF. The CDR3 DNA reads TGTGCCACCAGCAGGATAGACAGGTTGGACATTCAGTACTTC.

This clonotype was found many times. V and J are TRBV18 and TRBJ2-7; TRBD1 matches 10 bases. CDR1 and CDR2 from the germline V gene are KGHSH and LQKENI. The CDR3 is 15 residues long. J was trimmed by 4 bases and V by 4 bases; bases with no gene match: 7. The DNA of the CDR3 is TGTGCCAGCTCACAAAGACAGGGGGCTTTTTACGAGCAGTACTTC. Protein: CASSQRQGAFYEQYF.

On this clonotype itself: No conserved phenylalanine or tryptophan ends this CDR3, so it is likely a read error. The chain recombines TRBV9 with TRBJ2-7, with no clear D. This CDR3 has 14 residues. Trimming stripped 0 bases from V and 0 bases from J, with 7 bases between. CDR1 and CDR2 from the germline V gene are SGDLS and YYNGEE. The CDR3 protein is CASSVGPDSYEQYL. The CDR3 nucleotides read TGTGCCAGCAGCGTAGGGCCAGACTCCTACGAGCAGTACTTA.

This clonotype was found a few times. This sequence joins TRBV6-1 and TRBJ2-4, with 12 bases fitting TRBD2. The CDR3 is made up of 14 amino acids. Germline V gives CDR1 MNHNS, CDR2 SASEGT. J lost 6 bases, V lost 5 bases, and 2 bases had no gene match. CDR3: CASSMGLAGNIQYF. CDR3 nucleotide sequence: TGTGCCAGCAGTATGGGACTAGCGGGAAACATTCAGTACTTC.

This clonotype occurred many times. This chain connects TRBV7-2 to TRBJ2-7; TRBD1 matches at 7 bases. Trimming at V came to 4 bases and at J to 1 base, leaving 7 bases not matched to a gene. This CDR3 has 15 residues. Germline CDR1 and CDR2: SGHTA and FQGNSA. In DNA, the CDR3 is TGTGCCAGCAGCTCGACCCCGGGACAGTCCTACGAGCAGTACTTC. Its translation: CASSSTPGQSYEQYF. Full variable domain (outside the CDR3, taken from reference TRBV7-2 and TRBJ2-7): GAGVSQSPSNKVTEKGKDVELRCDPISGHTALYWYRQSLGQGLEFLIYFQGNSAPDKSGLPSDRFSAERTGGSVSTLTIQRTQQEDSAVYLCASSSTPGQSYEQYFGPGTRLTVT.

This CDR3 reads CASSAAGTSGGGNEQFF. The CDR3 region has the DNA TGTGCCAGCAGCGCAGCCGGGACTAGCGGGGGAGGAAATGAGCAGTTCTTC. V gene TRBV7-8 combines with J gene TRBJ2-1, with TRBD2 identical over 14 bases. CDR1 SGHVS and CDR2 FQNEAQ come from the germline V gene. V was clipped by 5 bases and J by 7 bases; unmatched bases: 10. CDR3 length equals 17 residues.

This clonotype was detected a few times. The chain employs TRBV12-5 and TRBJ2-5; TRBD2 is a possible D gene (5 bases). Between the trimmed V and J ends, which lost 2 bases and 7 bases, there was a span of 11 bases. The CDR3 totals 13 residues. Looked up from germline, CDR1 is LGHNT and CDR2 is FRNRAP. The DNA of the CDR3 is TGTGCTAGTGGTTTGTCCTCGGCGGGGACCCAGTACTTC. Translation: CASGLSSAGTQYF.

The chain joins TRBV12-3 or TRBV12-4 to TRBJ1-5; D gene ambiguous. CDR3 length: 14 residues. The V end lost 3 bases, the J end lost 0 bases, and 6 bases lay between the germline ends. This chain's CDR3 is CASSLRLSNQPQHF. Here the CDR3 DNA reads TGTGCCAGCAGTTTGAGGCTTAGCAATCAGCCCCAGCATTTT.

V and J are TRBV7-9 and TRBJ1-5, with D unresolved. Germline CDR1 reads SEHNR; CDR2 reads FQNEAQ (reference sequence). V was pared by 4 bases and J by 4 bases, with 14 bases between. This CDR3 contains 15 residues. CDR3 nucleotide sequence: TGTGCCAGCAGCTCTGGGGAACATAAAAATCAGCCCCAGCATTTT. Translating gives CASSSGEHKNQPQHF.

In its sample, this clonotype was seen a few times. The V call is TRBV7-2, the J call TRBJ2-3, with 9 bases that match TRBD2. V was clipped by 5 bases and J by 2 bases; unmatched bases: 8. Germline CDR1 SGHTA, CDR2 FQGNSA. The CDR3 runs to 16 residues. DNA for the CDR3: TGTGCCAGCAGCCCCGGGACTAGCTATGTCACAGATACGCAGTATTTT. This codes for CASSPGTSYVTDTQYF.

As DNA, the CDR3 is TGTGCCAGTAGCCCGCGAAGGCAGGGGGGGAACACTGAAGCTTTCTTT. Amino acids: CASSPRRQGGNTEAFF. The chain joins TRBV19 to TRBJ1-1; 7 bases agree with TRBD1. V shed 6 bases and J 1 base; nucleotides not matched to a gene: 11. Germline-derived CDR1 and CDR2 are LNHDA and SQIVND (reference sequence). This CDR3 is 16 amino acids long.

This clonotype was seen a handful of times. V gene TRBV18 combines with J gene TRBJ1-4; 9 bases map to TRBD1. The CDR3 has 14 amino acids. The ends lost 3 bases at V and 7 bases at J; junction bases unmatched: 3. Germline V CDR1 and CDR2: KGHSH, LQKENI. CDR3 nucleotides: TGTGCCAGCTCACCCGGGACAGGGCTTGAAAAACTGTTTTTT. Encoded protein: CASSPGTGLEKLFF.

Only a few counts were recorded for this clonotype. V usage is TRBV7-9 and J usage is TRBJ1-2, with D possibly matching TRBD1 (6 bases). Germline V lookup: CDR1 SEHNR, CDR2 FQNEAQ (reference sequence). This CDR3 is built from 16 residues. Trimming cost V 5 bases and J 2 bases, with 18 bases left between them. CDR3 region: CASSQGITEMNYGYTF. DNA of the CDR3: TGTGCCAGCAGCCAGGGGATTACGGAAATGAACTATGGCTACACCTTC.

This clonotype was picked up a small number of times. The chain uses TRBV7-2 and TRBJ2-3; D is undetermined. Germline V lookup: CDR1 SGHTA, CDR2 FQGNSA. The CDR3 covers 13 residues. The V and J ends lost 8 bases and 2 bases respectively, with 11 bases between them. Here the CDR3 DNA reads TGTGCCAGCTCCCTTAACCCCACAGATACGCAGTATTTT. Translating it yields CASSLNPTDTQYF.

This clonotype was detected once. The J gene is TRBJ1-1, the V gene TRBV5-6; maybe TRBD1 (6 bases). Germline assignment: CDR1 SGHDT and CDR2 YYEEEE. The CDR3 consists of 13 residues. V lost 7 bases and J 7 bases, leaving 17 bases between the germline ends. The CDR3 DNA follows: TGTGCCAGCCGCTCGGCGGGGGGCAATGAAGCTTTCTTT. This encodes CASRSAGGNEAFF.

A few counts support this clonotype. The rearrangement links TRBV4-2 to TRBJ2-3; TRBD2 matches at 8 bases. V lost 0 bases to trimming and J lost 4 bases; unmatched junction nucleotides: 9. The CDR3 is 17 amino acids. CDR1 LGHNA and CDR2 YNFKEQ come from the germline V gene. The CDR3 is CASSQDEPGGASDTQYF. The CDR3 DNA reads TGTGCCAGCAGCCAAGATGAGCCCGGGGGGGCCTCAGATACGCAGTATTTT.

This clonotype was detected only a few times. The chain uses TRBV18 and TRBJ2-7; 8 nucleotides agree with TRBD2. This CDR3 spans 15 amino acids. The V gene's germline CDR1 is KGHSH and CDR2 LQKENI. V trimming: 0 bases; J trimming: 6 bases; junction bases outside the gene matches: 7. CDR3 protein: CASSPPGLGNIEQYF. CDR3 nucleotides: TGTGCCAGCTCACCACCGGGACTAGGAAACATCGAGCAGTACTTC.